This TCR beta chain was retrieved from a study of blood T cell repertoires in COVID-19. About the study: The cDNA or gDNA used as material had been derived from T cells, B-cell-depleted T cells, or PBMCs.

Some clones are missing from TCRdb's copy, which holds only in-frame ones; the method was immunoSEQ multiplex PCR. The profile shows fewer than 120,000 clones, over 75% of them singletons. The CDR3 length is 14 residues. Germline assignment: CDR1 SEHNR and CDR2 FQNEAQ (reference sequence). Trimming took 5 bases from V and 6 from J; bases not matched to a gene: 9. This clone came up many times. The sequenced material came from peripheral blood. The genes are TRBV7-9 and TRBJ2-7; 8 bases fit TRBD1. This TCR derives from a woman of 80 years or more with active or convalescent COVID-19. CDR3 nucleotide sequence: TGTGCCAGCAGCCGAAGGGACAGGCAAAGCGAGCAGTACTTC. Residues: CASSRRDRQSEQYF. The full variable domain, completed using reference TRBV7-9 and TRBJ2-7, is DTGVSQNPRHKITKRGQNVTFRCDPISEHNRLYWYRQTLGQGPEFLTYFQNEAQLEKSRLLSDRFSAERPKGSFSTLEIQRTEQGDSAMYLCASSRRDRQSEQYFGPGTRLTVT.